The 30 T cell receptor beta chains in this list originate from one sample, sequenced in a study of blood T cells in healthy people across ages. Alongside a J-beta primer mix, a sample-barcoded 5' primer served in a second PCR lasting roughly 6 to 11 cycles. TCRdb passed the 5' RACE reads through MiXCR, listing each CDR3 protein once. This repertoire shows hundreds of thousands of distinct CDR3 sequences, roughly 25% found once; its top ten account for around 3%. The data were also submitted as part of a second study, on T cells of mothers and their children.

Sequenced sample: blood. Source of these receptors: a boy aged 5-17 years in good health.

This clonotype was picked up a small number of times. The chain combines TRBV6-1 with TRBJ2-5; D gene unclear. TRBJ2-1 matches the DNA end more closely, so the J call is doubtful. Germline values: CDR1 MNHNS, CDR2 SASEGT. This CDR3 has 14 amino acids. The CDR3 DNA follows: TGTGCCAGCAGTCCTGGACCCGTCCACAATGAGCAGTTCTTC. Encoded protein: CASSPGPVHNEQFF.

CDR3 bases: TGCAGTGCTAGAGATTCCGAATGGACAGACTTCGGTGGCTACACCTTC. It is translated as CSARDSEWTDFGGYTF. The chain has TRBV20-1 and TRBJ1-2; D possibly corresponds to TRBD1 (6 bases). Looked up from germline, CDR1 is DFQATT and CDR2 is SNEGSKA (reference sequence). The CDR3 loop spans 16 amino acids. Trimming removed 0 bases from V and 7 bases from J, with 21 bases in between.

The V gene is TRBV9, the J gene TRBJ1-6, with TRBD1 as a possible D gene (5 bases). Trimming pared 3 bases from V and 7 bases from J, leaving 14 bases between. Germline CDR1 reads SGDLS; CDR2 reads YYNGEE. The CDR3 sequence is 15 residues long. The CDR3 is CASSELWDWNSPLHF. In DNA form, the CDR3 reads TGTGCCAGCAGCGAGCTGTGGGACTGGAATTCACCCCTCCACTTT.

On this clonotype itself: One junction end disagrees with the germline gene, perhaps due to a read error. The gene calls are TRBV12-3 or TRBV12-4 and TRBJ1-4, with unresolved D. This CDR3 is 14 amino acids long. The CDR3 loop reads CASSSGIPNEKLFF. The CDR3 nucleotides read TGTGCCAGCAGTTCCGGGATACCTAACGAAAAACTGTTTTTT.

This clonotype was seen a few times. This chain connects TRBV4-1 to TRBJ2-2; D remains unclear. The CDR3 has 15 residues. CDR1 MGHRA and CDR2 YSYEKL come from the germline V gene. V was pared by 4 bases and J by 9 bases, with 18 bases between. As DNA, the CDR3 is TGCGCCAGCAGCCGAAAAGACATTCTCGACAGGGAGCTGTTTTTT. Protein sequence: CASSRKDILDRELFF.

The rearrangement joins TRBV7-6 to TRBJ2-2; a weak D match, TRBD2 (5 bases). CDR1 is SGHVS and CDR2 is FNYEAQ in the germline V gene. V lost 5 bases, J lost 6 bases, and 10 bases lay in between. This CDR3 is built from 13 residues. The CDR3 sequence: CASSRMGAGELFF. The CDR3 DNA follows: TGTGCCAGCAGCCGAATGGGAGCCGGGGAGCTGTTTTTT.

The chain has TRBV7-9 and TRBJ1-1; weak D call: TRBD1 (6 bases). Trimming took 4 bases from V and 4 from J, leaving 13 bases between them. Germline-derived CDR1 and CDR2 are SEHNR and FQNEAQ (reference sequence). CDR3 length: 14 amino acids. CDR3: CASSSQGSSTEAFF. DNA for the CDR3: TGTGCCAGCAGCTCTCAGGGGTCTTCCACTGAAGCTTTCTTT.

This chain uses TRBV18 with TRBJ1-3; D remains unclear. Trimming took 3 bases from V and 4 from J, leaving 10 bases between them. The germline CDR1 and CDR2 sequences are KGHSH and LQKENI. The CDR3 runs to 14 residues. The DNA of the CDR3 is TGTGCCAGCTCACCCCAAGAAAGGGGAAACACCATATATTTT. Translation: CASSPQERGNTIYF. The whole variable domain, remainder taken from reference TRBV18 and TRBJ1-3, is NAGVMQNPRHLVRRRGQEARLRCSPMKGHSHVYWYRQLPEEGLKFMVYLQKENIIDESGMPKERFSAEFPKEGPSILRIQQVVRGDSAAYFCASSPQERGNTIYFGEGSWLTVV.

V usage is TRBV28 and J usage is TRBJ1-4; 9 bases line up with TRBD1. The CDR3 has 14 amino acids. Germline assignment: CDR1 MDHEN and CDR2 SYDVKM. V shed 5 bases and J 10 bases; nucleotides not matched to a gene: 8. The CDR3 is CASSGDREIVKLFF. The CDR3 nucleotides read TGTGCCAGCAGTGGGGACAGGGAGATCGTAAAACTGTTTTTT.

To note about this clonotype: Germline and junction disagree at one end, which may indicate a read error. This rearrangement joins TRBV12-3 or TRBV12-4 to TRBJ1-6; 10 bases match TRBD1. This CDR3 region has 18 residues. CDR3 in DNA: TGTGCCAGCAGTCAGAGGCGACAGGGGGCCTCCTATAATTCACCCCTCCACTTC. Translation gives CASSQRRQGASYNSPLHF.

This clonotype was counted a few times. The rearrangement links TRBV29-1 to TRBJ2-5, with D perhaps TRBD2 (7 bases). The end of the DNA aligns better with TRBJ2-1, so the J call may be wrong. CDR3 size: 13 residues. CDR1 and CDR2 (germline): SQVTM, ANQGSEA. CDR3 nucleotide sequence: TGCAGCGTTGAATCGGGGGGCCTCGCCAGACAGTTCTTC. Amino acid sequence: CSVESGGLARQFF.

This clonotype was seen only a few times. The CDR3 spells CASTLWGGTYNEQFF. The CDR3 DNA reads TGTGCCAGCACCCTCTGGGGCGGGACCTACAATGAGCAGTTCTTC. The rearrangement links TRBV6-1 to TRBJ2-1; perhaps TRBD2 as D (6 bases). This CDR3 comprises 15 residues. With 7 bases removed from V and 2 bases from J, the gap between germline ends came to 15 bases. Germline-derived CDR1 and CDR2 are MNHNS and SASEGT.

This clonotype was detected only a few times. CDR3 sequence: CASSVGQENTGELFF. The CDR3 DNA is TGTGCCAGCAGCGTAGGACAGGAGAACACCGGGGAGCTGTTTTTT. This rearrangement joins TRBV9 to TRBJ2-2; D is possibly TRBD1 (6 bases). The CDR3 totals 15 residues. The germline gives CDR1 SGDLS, CDR2 YYNGEE. V dropped 0 bases and J dropped 1 base, with 7 bases sitting between them.

This clonotype occurred a few times. This chain joins TRBV13 and TRBJ2-1; 8 nucleotides align to TRBD1. The CDR3 is made up of 15 amino acids. The trim removed 5 bases at V and 4 bases at J, leaving 7 bases unmatched. Germline-derived CDR1 and CDR2 are PRHDT and FYEKMQ (reference sequence). The DNA for the CDR3 is TGTGCCAGCAGCCCTCCGGGACAGGCTTACAATGAGCAGTTCTTC. Translated, it gives CASSPPGQAYNEQFF.

This clonotype was found many times. V is TRBV7-3 and J is TRBJ2-5; D is possibly TRBD1 (6 bases). The J call may be wrong; the DNA end is better matched by TRBJ2-1. This CDR3 has 14 residues. Germline loops: CDR1 SGHTA, CDR2 FQGTGA. This chain's CDR3 is CASSLMGASHEQFF. The CDR3 DNA reads as TGTGCCAGCAGCTTAATGGGGGCGTCTCATGAGCAGTTCTTC.

Note on this clonotype: The junction and the germline gene differ at one end; a read error may be behind it. The CDR3 region has the DNA TGCAGTGCTAGAGATCTGAACACCGGGGAGCTGTCTTTT. Translated, it gives CSARDLNTGELSF. The chain carries TRBV20-1 and TRBJ2-2; tentative D call: TRBD2 (5 bases). The CDR3 length is 13 residues. Germline CDR1 reads DFQATT; CDR2 reads SNEGSKA (reference sequence).

This clonotype was detected only a few times. The conserved final phenylalanine or tryptophan is absent from the CDR3, which likely points to a read error. The chain has TRBV2 and TRBJ1-4; D might be TRBD1 (6 bases). The V gene lost 8 bases and the J gene lost 6 bases, with 7 bases spanning the gap. Germline CDR1 reads SNHLY; CDR2 reads FYNNEI. The CDR3 contains 11 residues. The CDR3 is CASEGDEKLFL. DNA of the CDR3: TGTGCCAGCGAGGGGGATGAAAAACTGTTTCTT.

This clonotype occurred a few times. The J gene is TRBJ2-1, the V gene TRBV2, with no clear D. This CDR3 region has 12 residues. Germline-derived CDR1 and CDR2 are SNHLY and FYNNEI. V shed 7 bases and J shed 4 bases, with 8 bases lying between them. This CDR3 reads CASMTGYNEQFF. The CDR3 DNA follows: TGTGCCAGCATGACTGGGTACAATGAGCAGTTCTTC.

The gene calls are TRBV18 and TRBJ1-2; 8 bases are a match to TRBD1. The CDR3 is 15 amino acids. Germline-derived CDR1 and CDR2 are KGHSH and LQKENI. The junction had 10 bases not matched to a gene; V was cut back by 2 bases and J by 8 bases. The chain's CDR3 is CASSPADRVTGGYTF. The DNA of the CDR3 is TGTGCCAGCTCACCAGCGGACAGGGTTACAGGAGGCTACACCTTC.

This clonotype was detected a few times. The J gene is TRBJ1-4, the V gene TRBV12-3 or TRBV12-4; no reliable D call. CDR3 length: 15 amino acids. Trimming stripped 6 bases from V and 4 bases from J, with 15 bases between. Here the CDR3 DNA reads TGTGCCAGCAGATCCTTCGGGGAGGGTAATGAAAAACTGTTTTTT. Translated: CASRSFGEGNEKLFF.

This clonotype was recorded many times. The genes are TRBV5-1 and TRBJ2-7; 10 bases map to TRBD1. V was clipped by 4 bases and J by 2 bases; unmatched bases: 6. The CDR3 is made up of 15 amino acids. CDR1 and CDR2 from the germline V gene are SGHRS and YFSETQ. CDR3 protein: CASSPRDRGTYEQYF. The CDR3 DNA is TGCGCCAGCAGCCCCCGGGACAGGGGTACCTACGAGCAGTACTTC.

This clonotype was seen a few times. The chain combines TRBV14 with TRBJ2-6; no firm D call. Between the trimmed V and J ends, which lost 2 bases and 0 bases, there was a span of 8 bases. Germline CDR1 is SGHDN and CDR2 is FVKESK. The CDR3 has 16 residues. The CDR3 DNA is TGTGCCAGCAGCCAACTGTACGGCTCTGGGGCCAACGTCCTGACTTTC. Translated: CASSQLYGSGANVLTF.

This clonotype was seen a few times. The V gene is TRBV6-5, the J gene TRBJ2-5, with TRBD1 matching 10 bases. In germline, CDR1 is MNHEY, CDR2 SVGAGI. The length of the CDR3 is 14 residues. Trimming took 6 bases from V and 7 from J; bases not matched to a gene: 8. CDR3 amino acids: CASSRDRGRGTQYF. The CDR3 DNA sequence: TGTGCCAGCAGCCGAGACAGGGGGCGCGGGACCCAGTACTTC.

The chain links TRBV29-1 to TRBJ2-2; D is undetermined. Between the trimmed V and J ends, which lost 4 bases and 5 bases, there was a span of 5 bases. Germline V gene lookup returns CDR1 SQVTM and CDR2 ANQGSEA. The CDR3 length is 11 residues. In nucleotides, the CDR3 is TGCAGCGTTGGAGAGACCGGGGAGCTGTTTTTT. Amino acids: CSVGETGELFF.

The J gene is TRBJ1-6, the V gene TRBV12-3 or TRBV12-4; D is perhaps TRBD1 (5 bases). This CDR3 comprises 13 residues. Trimming cost V 5 bases and J 9 bases, with 11 bases left between them. The CDR3 protein is CASSITTGSPLHF. CDR3 bases: TGTGCCAGCAGTATTACTACAGGTTCACCCCTCCACTTT.

This clonotype turned up a few times. The gene calls are TRBV20-1 and TRBJ1-5; D is unresolved. Germline V gene data show CDR1 as DFQATT and CDR2 as SNEGSKA (reference sequence). The CDR3 has 13 amino acids. V was trimmed by 1 base and J by 9 bases, leaving 13 bases between them. CDR3 nucleotides: TGCAGTGCTAGAGCAGCATTCCTTTGGCCCCAGCATTTT. Translated, it gives CSARAAFLWPQHF.

This clonotype was seen only a few times. The chain has TRBV20-1 and TRBJ2-5; D perhaps matches TRBD2 (6 bases). Germline V gene sequence: CDR1 DFQATT, CDR2 SNEGSKA (reference sequence). V lost 5 bases to trimming and J lost 3 bases, with 7 bases between them. This CDR3 is built from 11 residues. The CDR3 coding sequence is TGCAGTGCTTCTAGCGAAGAGACCCAGTACTTC. It encodes CSASSEETQYF.

A few counts support this clonotype. The chain couples TRBV6-1 to TRBJ1-1; 10 bases fit TRBD1. Looked up from germline, CDR1 is MNHNS and CDR2 is SASEGT. This CDR3 contains 14 residues. Trimming cost V 5 bases and J 5 bases; bases outside gene matches: 5. CDR3 coding DNA: TGTGCCAGCAGTCAGACAGGGGGCGAAACTGAAGCTTTCTTT. This translates into CASSQTGGETEAFF.

This clonotype occurred a few times. The chain employs TRBV4-2 and TRBJ2-5; the match to TRBD2 covers 10 bases. The DNA matches TRBJ2-7 better at its end, which makes the J call doubtful. Germline V gene sequence: CDR1 LGHNA, CDR2 YNFKEQ. The CDR3 contains 15 residues. As DNA, the CDR3 is TGTGCCAGCAGCCAGGATAGCGGGGGGTCTTACGAGCAGTACTTC. It is translated as CASSQDSGGSYEQYF.

This clonotype appeared a single time. V usage is TRBV6-6 and J usage is TRBJ1-1; D is possibly TRBD1 (6 bases). This CDR3 comprises 14 residues. V was trimmed by 6 bases and J by 5 bases, leaving 16 bases between them. CDR1 MNHNY and CDR2 SVGAGI come from the germline V gene (reference sequence). The CDR3: CASRRTDRRTEAFF. For the CDR3, the DNA is TGTGCCAGCAGGAGGACAGATCGTCGGACTGAAGCTTTCTTT.